These T cell receptor beta chains were read from a single sample in a study of pediatric ulcerative colitis. The assay was immunoSEQ multiplex PCR, and TCRdb's table has in-frame clones only and misses some. The table has approximately 4,300 clones, just over 90% seen once. Sequencing was performed on blood. All receptors come from a boy younger than 18 who was a control in a study of pediatric ulcerative colitis. Both conserved end residues are part of each CDR3. The D gene is left open where the match is weak. Expanded clones get a size class; other rows say once, few or many, or leave the size out.

V: TRBV29-1
J: TRBJ2-3
size: .
D: .
DNA: TGCAGCGTTGGCGGGTATAGCACAGATACGCAGTATTTT
CDR3: CSVGGYSTDTQYF

V: TRBV27
J: TRBJ2-5
size: .
D: .
DNA: TGTGCCAGCAGTTTAATAAGGGGTGAGACCCAGTACTTC
CDR3: CASSLIRGETQYF

V: TRBV2
J: TRBJ2-7
size: .
D: .
DNA: TGTGCCAGCAGTGAAGATAACTACGAGCAGTACTTC
CDR3: CASSEDNYEQYF

V: TRBV5-5
J: TRBJ2-3
size: .
D: TRBD2
DNA: TGTGCCAGCAGGGGGACTAGCGTCACAGATACGCAGTATTTT
CDR3: CASRGTSVTDTQYF

V: TRBV7-9
J: TRBJ1-2
size: few
D: .
DNA: TGTGCCAGCAGCTTAGCGCGAGGGGACCTTAACTATGGCTACACCTTC
CDR3: CASSLARGDLNYGYTF

V: TRBV27
J: TRBJ1-5
size: .
D: .
DNA: TGTGCCAGCAGTTTATCCACAGGGAAGGCAGATCAGCCCCAGCATTTT
CDR3: CASSLSTGKADQPQHF

V: TRBV7-9
J: TRBJ2-1
size: .
D: .
DNA: TGTGCCAGCAGCATACAGGGATACGGTGAGCAGTTCTTC
CDR3: CASSIQGYGEQFF

V: TRBV30
J: TRBJ2-3
size: .
D: TRBD2
DNA: TGTGCCTGGGGGACTAGCGGTAGCACAGATACGCAGTATTTT
CDR3: CAWGTSGSTDTQYF

V: TRBV2
J: TRBJ2-1
size: .
D: .
DNA: TGTGCCAGCAGTCCCACCGCCCGTCGAGACCATGAGCAGTTCTTC
CDR3: CASSPTARRDHEQFF

V: TRBV9
J: TRBJ2-1
size: .
D: .
DNA: TGTGCCAGCAGCGTATCTGGGGCGACCTACAATGAGCAGTTCTTC
CDR3: CASSVSGATYNEQFF

V: TRBV7-3
J: TRBJ2-3
size: .
D: .
DNA: TGTGCCAGCAGCTTGATCCAGGGCACAGATACGCAGTATTTT
CDR3: CASSLIQGTDTQYF

V: TRBV11-2
J: TRBJ1-1
size: .
D: .
DNA: TGTGCCAGCAGCTCGAACACTGAAGCTTTCTTT
CDR3: CASSSNTEAFF

V: TRBV5-6
J: TRBJ2-1
size: .
D: .
DNA: TGTGCCAGCAGCTCGGGTACCTACAATGAGCAGTTCTTC
CDR3: CASSSGTYNEQFF

V: TRBV5-1
J: TRBJ1-1
size: .
D: TRBD1
DNA: TGCGCCAGCAGCTTGGTTGGGACAGCGAACACTGAAGCTTTCTTT
CDR3: CASSLVGTANTEAFF

V: TRBV4-1
J: TRBJ2-1
size: few
D: .
DNA: TGCGCCAGCAGCCAAGAGTGGCGGAGCTCCTACAATGAGCAGTTCTTC
CDR3: CASSQEWRSSYNEQFF

V: TRBV11-3
J: TRBJ2-3
size: .
D: .
DNA: TGTGCCAGCAGCTTAGATCCTAGTGGGCCGCAGTATTTT
CDR3: CASSLDPSGPQYF

V: TRBV6-5
J: TRBJ1-1
size: few
D: .
DNA: TGTGCCAGCAGTTACAGGACAGCAGGGAAGGGCACTGAAGCTTTCTTT
CDR3: CASSYRTAGKGTEAFF

V: TRBV7-8
J: TRBJ2-7
size: .
D: .
DNA: TGTGCCAGCAGCCTCTCCTACGAGCAGTACTTC
CDR3: CASSLSYEQYF

V: TRBV6-4
J: TRBJ1-2
size: .
D: .
DNA: TGTGCCAGCAGTGACCCCACCCCGGGGGGGGATGGCTACACCTTC
CDR3: CASSDPTPGGDGYTF

V: TRBV7-8
J: TRBJ2-1
size: .
D: .
DNA: TGTGCCAGCACCCCCTTACAGGGTCATGAGCAGTTCTTC
CDR3: CASTPLQGHEQFF

V: TRBV10-3
J: TRBJ1-1
size: .
D: .
DNA: TGTGCCATCAGTGCGCCGGGGGAAAACACTGAAGCTTTCTTT
CDR3: CAISAPGENTEAFF

V: TRBV5-4
J: TRBJ1-3
size: .
D: .
DNA: TGTGCCAGCAGCTTGGCCGGCAGCTCTGGAAACACCATATATTTT
CDR3: CASSLAGSSGNTIYF

V: TRBV18
J: TRBJ1-2
size: .
D: TRBD1
DNA: TGTGCCAGCTCACCCGGGACAGGGGGCAACTATGGCTACACCTTC
CDR3: CASSPGTGGNYGYTF

V: TRBV6-5
J: TRBJ2-3
size: .
D: .
DNA: TGTGCCAGCAGTTACTTATCCCAGGATACGCAGTATTTT
CDR3: CASSYLSQDTQYF

V: TRBV21-1
J: TRBJ2-1
size: .
D: .
DNA: TGTGCCAGCAGCCGATCCAGGGAGCAGTTCTTC
CDR3: CASSRSREQFF

V: TRBV19
J: TRBJ1-2
size: .
D: TRBD1
DNA: TGTGCCAGTAGTATAACAGGGGGCGCTTGGTCCAACTATGGCTACACCTTC
CDR3: CASSITGGAWSNYGYTF

V: TRBV11-1
J: TRBJ2-1
size: .
D: .
DNA: TGTGCCAGCAGTTCAAGTCCGCTCGGAGAGCAGTTCTTC
CDR3: CASSSSPLGEQFF

V: TRBV30
J: TRBJ1-1
size: few
D: TRBD1
DNA: TGTGCCTGGAGTCAGGGACAGGCGGTTGCCGCTTTCTTT
CDR3: CAWSQGQAVAAFF

V: TRBV6-6
J: TRBJ1-1
size: .
D: .
DNA: TGTGCCAGCAGTCGGGACGATCTCACTGAAGCTTTCTTT
CDR3: CASSRDDLTEAFF

V: TRBV5-6
J: TRBJ2-1
size: .
D: TRBD2
DNA: TGTGCCAGCAGCTTGAGGCAGGGGCTAGCGGGATTCAATGAGCAGTTCTTC
CDR3: CASSLRQGLAGFNEQFF

V: TRBV9
J: TRBJ2-2
size: once
D: .
DNA: TGTGCCAGCAGCGTAGGAACAGGGAACGTCGGTGGCACCGGGGAGCTGTTTTTT
CDR3: CASSVGTGNVGGTGELFF

V: TRBV4-2
J: TRBJ2-1
size: .
D: .
DNA: TGTGCCAGCAGCCAAGATCCGGGCGGGTATGAGCAGTTCTTC
CDR3: CASSQDPGGYEQFF

V: TRBV6-1
J: TRBJ1-5
size: .
D: TRBD1
DNA: TGTGCCAGCAGTGGGACACAGGGGGTGAGCAATCAGCCCCAGCATTTT
CDR3: CASSGTQGVSNQPQHF

V: TRBV6-1
J: TRBJ2-3
size: once
D: TRBD2
DNA: TGTGCCAGCAGGGGACTAGCGGGAGAAACAGATACGCAGTATTTT
CDR3: CASRGLAGETDTQYF

V: TRBV7-3
J: TRBJ2-1
size: .
D: TRBD2
DNA: TGTGCCAGCAGCACGACTAGCGGGAGCTCCTACAATGAGCAGTTCTTC
CDR3: CASSTTSGSSYNEQFF

V: TRBV4-1
J: TRBJ2-3
size: .
D: TRBD2
DNA: TGCGCCAGCAGCCAGTCCCCGGGGGGGCAGCATACGCAGTATTTT
CDR3: CASSQSPGGQHTQYF

V: TRBV20-1
J: TRBJ2-1
size: .
D: .
DNA: TGCAGTGCTAGGGAGAGGGATGAGCAGTTCTTC
CDR3: CSARERDEQFF

V: TRBV5-1
J: TRBJ1-1
size: .
D: TRBD1
DNA: TGCGCCAGCAGCGTGACAGGGACGGGCACTGAAGCTTTCTTT
CDR3: CASSVTGTGTEAFF

V: TRBV27
J: TRBJ2-6
size: .
D: .
DNA: TGTGCCAGTCAGATAGCGATAGGGGCCAACGTCCTGACTTTC
CDR3: CASQIAIGANVLTF

V: TRBV5-1
J: TRBJ1-3
size: .
D: TRBD1
DNA: TGCGCCAGCAGCAGGCGGACAGGAGGAAACACCATATATTTT
CDR3: CASSRRTGGNTIYF

V: TRBV15
J: TRBJ2-5
size: once
D: .
DNA: TGTGCCACCAGCAGAGACCTGGCACGGCAAGAGACCCAGTACTTC
CDR3: CATSRDLARQETQYF

V: TRBV11-3
J: TRBJ2-1
size: .
D: TRBD2
DNA: TGTGCCAGCAGCTTATTAGCGGGGGCTAGCGGGTTCGCGAGCAATGAGCAGTTCTTC
CDR3: CASSLLAGASGFASNEQFF

V: TRBV28
J: TRBJ1-1
size: few
D: .
DNA: TGTGCCAGCAGTTTCGGCGGGGTGAACACTGAAGCTTTCTTT
CDR3: CASSFGGVNTEAFF

V: TRBV12-5
J: TRBJ2-5
size: .
D: .
DNA: TGTGCTAGTGGTCCCCAGGGGGGGGAGACCCAGTACTTC
CDR3: CASGPQGGETQYF

V: TRBV13
J: TRBJ1-5
size: few
D: .
DNA: TGTGCCAGCAGCTTAGGACCTACTCAGCCCCAGCATTTT
CDR3: CASSLGPTQPQHF

V: TRBV6-6
J: TRBJ1-3
size: .
D: TRBD1
DNA: TGTGCCAGCAGACCAGGGGGGTCTGGAAACACCATATATTTT
CDR3: CASRPGGSGNTIYF

V: TRBV9
J: TRBJ1-4
size: .
D: .
DNA: TGTGCCAGCAGCGTAGGACAGTCAAATGAAAAACTGTTTTTT
CDR3: CASSVGQSNEKLFF

V: TRBV9
J: TRBJ2-5
size: .
D: TRBD1
DNA: TGTGCCAGCAGCTCCTTGGGGGGGACAGGGCAAGAGACCCAGTACTTC
CDR3: CASSSLGGTGQETQYF

V: TRBV19
J: TRBJ1-1
size: .
D: .
DNA: TGTGCCAGTAGTATAGGCAATACTGAAGCTTTCTTT
CDR3: CASSIGNTEAFF

V: TRBV11-2
J: TRBJ2-5
size: .
D: .
DNA: TGTGCCAGCAGCCCCTCGTCCGGGACTGCCCAAGAGACCCAGTACTTC
CDR3: CASSPSSGTAQETQYF

V: TRBV5-6
J: TRBJ2-1
size: .
D: .
DNA: TGTGCCAGCAGGCGACTAGTGCGGCGCGATGAGCAGTTCTTC
CDR3: CASRRLVRRDEQFF

V: TRBV6-4
J: TRBJ2-3
size: .
D: .
DNA: TGTGCCAGCAGTGTTGAGGCCCTCACAGATACGCAGTATTTT
CDR3: CASSVEALTDTQYF

V: TRBV9
J: TRBJ2-2
size: .
D: .
DNA: TGTGCCAGCAGCCTCGGGGGAGGCACCGGGGAGCTGTTTTTT
CDR3: CASSLGGGTGELFF

V: TRBV4-2
J: TRBJ1-2
size: .
D: .
DNA: TGTGCCAGCAGCCAAGAATTGGGTGCGACCATTCTGACCTATGGCTACACCTTC
CDR3: CASSQELGATILTYGYTF

V: TRBV9
J: TRBJ2-3
size: .
D: TRBD2
DNA: TGTGCCAGCAGCGTAAGAGGGACTAGCGGGAGGACAACTAGCACAGATACGCAGTATTTT
CDR3: CASSVRGTSGRTTSTDTQYF